Shown below are 3 T cell receptor beta chains from a single sample sequenced in a study of Graves' ophthalmopathy and Graves' hyperthyroidism. Amplification of the TCR beta CDR3 regions used RNA transcripts (as template). The workflow started with a first-round RT-PCR run with HTBI primers and then moved on to a second-round multiplex PCR. TCRdb reanalysed the multiplex PCR reads using MiXCR and keeps one entry per CDR3 protein. The top ten clones hold approximately 43% of a sample with 650,000 to 900,000 distinct CDR3 sequences, roughly two fifths of them seen once. Material: peripheral blood. These receptors were obtained from an adult man with Graves' ophthalmopathy.

In this sample, this clonotype turned up a few times. This chain joins TRBV10-2 and TRBJ2-5; D call uncertain. V lost 0 bases to trimming and J lost 5 bases, with 16 bases between them. This CDR3 comprises 16 residues. The V gene's germline CDR1 is WSHSY and CDR2 SAAADI. The CDR3 bases are TGCGCCAGCAGTGAGTCGGGCTGGCCTCCCAGGGAGACCCAGTACTTC. It yields the protein CASSESGWPPRETQYF.

The chain is built from TRBV12-5 and TRBJ1-1; no reliable D call. Germline-derived CDR1 and CDR2 are LGHNT and FRNRAP. The CDR3 spans 15 residues. Trimming left V 0 bases short and J 0 bases short, with 8 bases between. The CDR3 nucleotides are TGTGCTAGTGGTTTGGTACTTGATTTGAACACTGAAGCTTTCTTT. Its protein product is CASGLVLDLNTEAFF.

The gene calls are TRBV2 and TRBJ1-1; possible D gene TRBD1, 5 bases. The length of the CDR3 is 14 residues. CDR1 and CDR2 from the germline V gene are SNHLY and FYNNEI. The V end lost 3 bases, the J end lost 1 base, and 9 bases lay between the germline ends. The chain's CDR3 is CASSDFGTNTEAFF. CDR3 DNA: TGTGCCAGCAGTGATTTCGGGACGAACACTGAAGCTTTCTTT.